This entry describes one T cell receptor (beta chain). Its antigen is still unknown. This sample was included in a study of response to subunit inactivated influenza vaccine. The study's findings and limits: T cells newly recruited by each seasonal influenza vaccination are few, the authors suggested.

From the RT-PCR reads, TCRdb called clonotypes with MiXCR, one entry per CDR3 protein. The sample has 500,000 to 550,000 distinct CDR3 sequences, 6.5% to 8% seen once; the top ten hold around 14%. This CDR3 is 17 amino acids long. Trimming cost V 1 base and J 0 bases, with 13 bases left between them. Germline CDR1 is LGHNA and CDR2 is YNFKEQ. Source: PBMCs from blood, taken around 25 months after vaccination. This clonotype was sampled from a man between 50 and 69 years old who received an inactivated influenza vaccine. The chain carries TRBV4-2 and TRBJ1-5; D unresolved. CDR3 sequence: CASSQGPLRDSNQPQHF. The CDR3, as DNA: TGTGCCAGCAGCCAAGGCCCTTTAAGGGATAGCAATCAGCCCCAGCATTTT.